These T cell receptor beta chains were read from a single sample in a study of breast tumors, draining lymph nodes, adjacent tissues. Each CDR3 protein gets one entry after TCRdb re-called the multiplex PCR reads with MiXCR. The sample holds 60,000 to 70,000 distinct CDR3 sequences; around three fifths are singletons and the top ten take around 20%. Material for sequencing was breast tumor tissue. These receptors all come from a female donor with breast cancer. Some clones in this sample may be carry-over from other donors' samples. The CDR3 runs from the conserved cysteine through the conserved F or W. D genes are given only for firm matches. A clone size is listed for some rows: how often the clone was seen (once, few, many), or a class if it is expanded.

CDR3 protein: CASSLARDRGLRQYF
CDR3 DNA: TGTGCCAGCAGCTTGGCCCGGGACAGGGGGCTGCGGCAGTACTTC
D gene: TRBD1
J gene: TRBJ2-7
clone size: few
V gene: TRBV5-7

CDR3 protein: CASSAELATDTQYF
CDR3 DNA: TGTGCCAGCAGTGCCGAACTAGCTACAGATACGCAGTATTTT
D gene: .
J gene: TRBJ2-3
clone size: many
V gene: TRBV2

CDR3 protein: CASSDRGVYGYTF
CDR3 DNA: TGTGCCAGCAGCGACAGGGGAGTCTATGGCTACACCTTC
D gene: TRBD1
J gene: TRBJ1-2
clone size: many
V gene: TRBV27

CDR3 protein: CASSQASRGYEQYF
CDR3 DNA: TGTGCCAGCAGCCAAGCGAGCAGGGGCTACGAGCAGTACTTC
D gene: .
J gene: TRBJ2-7
clone size: .
V gene: TRBV3-1

CDR3 protein: CSARDQGDGEKLFF
CDR3 DNA: TGCAGTGCTAGAGATCAAGGGGACGGTGAAAAACTGTTTTTT
D gene: .
J gene: TRBJ1-4
clone size: few
V gene: TRBV20-1

CDR3 protein: CASSHSPGQGADQPQHF
CDR3 DNA: TGTGCCAGCAGTCATTCCCCGGGACAGGGGGCAGATCAGCCCCAGCATTTT
D gene: TRBD1
J gene: TRBJ1-5
clone size: .
V gene: TRBV2

CDR3 protein: CASSVGGAGPADTQYF
CDR3 DNA: TGTGCCAGCAGCGTGGGTGGGGCAGGACCCGCAGATACGCAGTATTTT
D gene: .
J gene: TRBJ2-3
clone size: many
V gene: TRBV5-5

CDR3 protein: CASSLHDRETQYF
CDR3 DNA: TGTGCCAGCAGTTTACACGACAGAGAGACCCAGTACTTC
D gene: .
J gene: TRBJ2-5
clone size: .
V gene: TRBV12-3/TRBV12-4

CDR3 protein: CASSPGGVSYNEQFF
CDR3 DNA: TGTGCCAGCAGCCCGGGGGGGGTCTCCTACAATGAGCAGTTCTTC
D gene: TRBD2
J gene: TRBJ2-1
clone size: many
V gene: TRBV7-3

CDR3 protein: CSARDRGGNSPLHF
CDR3 DNA: TGCAGTGCTAGAGATAGGGGTGGCAATTCACCCCTCCACTTT
D gene: .
J gene: TRBJ1-6
clone size: once
V gene: TRBV29-1

CDR3 protein: CASSLQPRTDEQYF
CDR3 DNA: TGCGCCAGCAGCCTACAGCCAAGGACGGACGAGCAGTACTTC
D gene: .
J gene: TRBJ2-7
clone size: .
V gene: TRBV7-9

CDR3 protein: CASSPSGVAKNIQYF
CDR3 DNA: TGTGCCAGTAGTCCCTCTGGGGTAGCCAAAAACATTCAGTACTTC
D gene: .
J gene: TRBJ2-4
clone size: .
V gene: TRBV19

CDR3 protein: CASSLSTGTETQYF
CDR3 DNA: TGTGCCAGCAGCTTATCGACAGGGACAGAGACCCAGTACTTC
D gene: TRBD1
J gene: TRBJ2-5
clone size: .
V gene: TRBV7-6

CDR3 protein: CAISDLDGKFF
CDR3 DNA: TGTGCCATCAGTGATTTGGACGGGAAGTTCTTC
D gene: .
J gene: TRBJ2-1
clone size: .
V gene: TRBV10-3

CDR3 protein: CSARDLAAPYEQYF
CDR3 DNA: TGCAGTGCTAGAGATCTAGCCGCCCCCTACGAGCAGTACTTC
D gene: .
J gene: TRBJ2-7
clone size: many
V gene: TRBV20-1

CDR3 protein: CASRMAGSTGKLFF
CDR3 DNA: TGTGCCAGCAGAATGGCAGGGTCCACGGGCAAACTGTTTTTT
D gene: .
J gene: TRBJ1-4
clone size: .
V gene: TRBV7-2

CDR3 protein: CASSQADREGEQYF
CDR3 DNA: TGCGCCAGCAGCCAAGCAGACAGGGAAGGCGAGCAGTACTTC
D gene: TRBD1
J gene: TRBJ2-7
clone size: once
V gene: TRBV4-3

CDR3 protein: CASSDFYSTDTQYF
CDR3 DNA: TGTGCCAGCAGCGACTTCTATAGCACAGATACGCAGTATTTT
D gene: .
J gene: TRBJ2-3
clone size: .
V gene: TRBV7-2

CDR3 protein: CASSQDPPGLAAYPTDTQYF
CDR3 DNA: TGCGCCAGCAGCCAAGATCCACCGGGACTAGCGGCATACCCCACAGATACGCAGTATTTT
D gene: TRBD2
J gene: TRBJ2-3
clone size: .
V gene: TRBV4-1

CDR3 protein: CASSLQGNPNYGYPF
CDR3 DNA: TGTGCCAGCAGCTTACAGGGGAACCCTAACTATGGCTACCCCTTC
D gene: .
J gene: TRBJ1-2
clone size: .
V gene: TRBV7-6